The sequence of this TCR beta chain was determined in a study of blood T cell repertoires in COVID-19. Authors' methods: Scientists estimated how many nucleated cells there were by amplifying reference gene primers. Data came from immunoSEQ multiplex PCR; TCRdb stores just in-frame clones and leaves some out. V and J calls and clone size are those listed in that table; D and trimming were worked out from the DNA. The sample yields nearly 25,000 clones, around 81% seen once. The CDR3 sequence is 15 residues long. The V segment lost 0 bases and the J segment 4 bases; nucleotides outside the gene matches: 3. Germline CDR1 and CDR2: ENHRY and SYGVKD.

The TCR comes from a man aged 70-80 years with acute or convalescent COVID-19. Sequencing was carried out using peripheral blood. The rearrangement uses TRBV10-3 and TRBJ2-1; 7 nucleotides line up with TRBD2. CDR3 in DNA: TGTGCCATCAGTGAGTCGAAGCGGGGATACAATGAGCAGTTCTTC. It encodes CAISESKRGYNEQFF.